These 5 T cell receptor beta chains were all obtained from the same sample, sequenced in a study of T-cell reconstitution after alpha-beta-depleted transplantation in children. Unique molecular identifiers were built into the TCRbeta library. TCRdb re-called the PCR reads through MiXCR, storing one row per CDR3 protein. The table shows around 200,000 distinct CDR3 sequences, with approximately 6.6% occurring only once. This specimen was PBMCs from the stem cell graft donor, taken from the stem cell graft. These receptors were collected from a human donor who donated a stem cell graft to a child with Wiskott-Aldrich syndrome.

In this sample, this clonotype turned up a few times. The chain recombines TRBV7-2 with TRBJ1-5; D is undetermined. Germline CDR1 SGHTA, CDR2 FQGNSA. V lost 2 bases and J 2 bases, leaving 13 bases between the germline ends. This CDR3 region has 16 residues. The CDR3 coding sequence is TGTGCCAGCAGCTTATTAGCCCAACATGGCAATCAGCCCCAGCATTTT. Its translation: CASSLLAQHGNQPQHF.

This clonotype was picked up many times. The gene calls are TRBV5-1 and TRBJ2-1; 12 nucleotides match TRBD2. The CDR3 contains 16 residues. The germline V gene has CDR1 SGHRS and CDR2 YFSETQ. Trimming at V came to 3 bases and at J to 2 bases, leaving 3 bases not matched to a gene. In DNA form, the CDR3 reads TGCGCCAGCAGCTATGGACTAGCGGGAACCTACAATGAGCAGTTCTTC. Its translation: CASSYGLAGTYNEQFF.

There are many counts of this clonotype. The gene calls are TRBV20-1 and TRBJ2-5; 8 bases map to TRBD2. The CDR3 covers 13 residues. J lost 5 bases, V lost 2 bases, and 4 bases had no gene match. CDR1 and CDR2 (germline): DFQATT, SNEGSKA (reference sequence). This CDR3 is CSARRRGVETQYF. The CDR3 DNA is TGCAGTGCTAGACGGCGGGGGGTGGAGACCCAGTACTTC.

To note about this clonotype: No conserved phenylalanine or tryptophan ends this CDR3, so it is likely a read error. CDR3 bases: TGTGCCAGTAGTATAGATCGCCACAGGGGGCGTTTCTCCTACGAGCAGTACCTC. This sequence encodes CASSIDRHRGRFSYEQYL. This chain uses TRBV19 with TRBJ2-7; 9 nucleotides line up with TRBD1. The CDR3 sequence is 18 residues long. The ends lost 0 bases at V and 0 bases at J; junction bases unmatched: 9. From germline, CDR1 is LNHDA and CDR2 SQIVND (reference sequence).

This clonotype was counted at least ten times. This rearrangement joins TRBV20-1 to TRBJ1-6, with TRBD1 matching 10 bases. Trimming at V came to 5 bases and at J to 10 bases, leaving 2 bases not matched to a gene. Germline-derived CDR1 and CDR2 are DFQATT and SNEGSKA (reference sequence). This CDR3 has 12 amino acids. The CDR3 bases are TGCAGTGCTGGGACAGGGGACTCACCCCTCCACTTT. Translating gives CSAGTGDSPLHF.